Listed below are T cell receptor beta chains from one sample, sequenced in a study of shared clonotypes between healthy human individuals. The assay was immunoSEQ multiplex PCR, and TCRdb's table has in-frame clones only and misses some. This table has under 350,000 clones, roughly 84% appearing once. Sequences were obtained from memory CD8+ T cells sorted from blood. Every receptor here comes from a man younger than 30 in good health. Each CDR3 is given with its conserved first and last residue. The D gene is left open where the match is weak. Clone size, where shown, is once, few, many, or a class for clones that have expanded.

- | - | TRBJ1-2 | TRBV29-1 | TGCAGCGTAGCCGATGAGGGCCCCAATAACACCTTC | CSVADEGPNNTF
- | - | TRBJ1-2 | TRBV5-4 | TGTGCCAGCAGCTTGGAGGGAGACTTTTATGGCTACACCTTC | CASSLEGDFYGYTF
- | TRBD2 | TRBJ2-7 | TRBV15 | TGTGCCACCAGCAGACTCCGTTGGACTAGCGGATCCTACGAGCAGTACTTC | CATSRLRWTSGSYEQYF
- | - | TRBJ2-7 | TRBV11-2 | TGTGCCAGCAGTCGGTTAGACTACGAGCAGTACTTC | CASSRLDYEQYF
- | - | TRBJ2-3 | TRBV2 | TGTGCCAGCAGTGAGACGGCATTTGAGAATACGCAGTATTTT | CASSETAFENTQYF
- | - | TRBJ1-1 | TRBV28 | TGTGCCAGCAGTTTAGGGGGAATGAACACTGAAGCTTTCTTT | CASSLGGMNTEAFF
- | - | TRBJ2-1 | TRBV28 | TGTGCCAGCAGTTTACAGCACCTCGAGCAGTTCTTC | CASSLQHLEQFF
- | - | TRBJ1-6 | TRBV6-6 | TGTGCCAGCAGTTACGTTCCGTACGGGGTACCACCCCTCCACTTT | CASSYVPYGVPPLHF
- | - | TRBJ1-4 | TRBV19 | TGTGCCAGTAGTATAGAATCTGGGCTTAATGAAAAACTGTTTTTT | CASSIESGLNEKLFF
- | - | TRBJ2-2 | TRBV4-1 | TGCGCCAGCACAACAGAGGGACACAACACCGGGGAGCTGTTTTTT | CASTTEGHNTGELFF
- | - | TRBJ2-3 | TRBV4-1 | TGCGCCAGCAGCCAAGATTCCTTGATTAGCCAAGATACGCAGTATTTT | CASSQDSLISQDTQYF
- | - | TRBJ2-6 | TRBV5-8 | TGTGCCAGCAGCCTCGCGCAAGGTTTTGGGGCCAACGTCCTGACTTTC | CASSLAQGFGANVLTF
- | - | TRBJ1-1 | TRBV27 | TGTGCCAGCAGTTGGACGGACGAGGGCACTGAAGCTTTCTTT | CASSWTDEGTEAFF
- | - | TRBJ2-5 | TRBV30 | TGTGCCTGGAGTGTAGAGTTCAGGGGCCAAGAGACCCAGTACTTC | CAWSVEFRGQETQYF
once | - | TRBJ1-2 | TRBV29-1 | TGCAGCGTTGATTCAGTTAACTATGGCTACACCTTC | CSVDSVNYGYTF
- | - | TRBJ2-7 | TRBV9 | TGTGCCAGCAGTCCTCGGGGGTGGAGCTCCTACGAGCAGTACTTC | CASSPRGWSSYEQYF
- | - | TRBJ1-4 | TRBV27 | TGTGCCAGCAGTTTACAGGGAGAAGAAAAACTGTTTTTT | CASSLQGEEKLFF
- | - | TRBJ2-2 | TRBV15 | TGTGCCACCAGCTCCGGTGGGGAGGCTGCTGCCGGGGAGCTGTTTTTT | CATSSGGEAAAGELFF
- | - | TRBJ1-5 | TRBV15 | TGTGCCACCAGCAGAACAGGAGTCAATCAGCCCCAGCATTTT | CATSRTGVNQPQHF
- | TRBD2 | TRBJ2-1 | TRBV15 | TGTGCCACCAGCAGAGGGCTAGCGGGTTCCTACAATGAGCAGTTCTTC | CATSRGLAGSYNEQFF
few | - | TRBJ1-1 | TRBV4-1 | TGCGCCAGCAGCCGAATCGGAGGGGTAGAGGGCACTGAAGCTTTCTTT | CASSRIGGVEGTEAFF
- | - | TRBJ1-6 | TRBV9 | TGTGCCAGCAGCTTCAGCGATAATTCACCCCTCCACTTT | CASSFSDNSPLHF
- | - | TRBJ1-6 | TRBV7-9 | TGTGCCAGCAGCCAAGGGAGGTTTTCCTATAATTCACCCCTCCACTTT | CASSQGRFSYNSPLHF
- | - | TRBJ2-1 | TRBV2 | TGTGCCAGCAGTGAAAGGATGTCAGGGTACAATGAGCAGTTCTTC | CASSERMSGYNEQFF
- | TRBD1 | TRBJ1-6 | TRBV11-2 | TGTGCCAGCAGACCTGGGACAGGGGGTAATTCACCCCTCCACTTT | CASRPGTGGNSPLHF
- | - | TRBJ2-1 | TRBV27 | TGTGCCAGCAGCCTGACGACAGTCTACAATGAGCAGTTCTTC | CASSLTTVYNEQFF
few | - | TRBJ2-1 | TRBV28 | TGTGCCAGCAGATTCTCGAGAGGGGTCGCCTACAATGAGCAGTTCTTC | CASRFSRGVAYNEQFF
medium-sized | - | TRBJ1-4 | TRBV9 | TGTGCCAGCAGCGTAGGCGGGGACCGGGAAAAACTGTTTTTT | CASSVGGDREKLFF
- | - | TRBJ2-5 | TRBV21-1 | TGTGCCAGCAGCCCGAAAGGGATAGAGACCCAGTACTTC | CASSPKGIETQYF
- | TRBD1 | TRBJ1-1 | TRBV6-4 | TGTGCCAGCAGCCAATCCCCCGGACAGGGAAAGAACACTGAAGCTTTCTTT | CASSQSPGQGKNTEAFF
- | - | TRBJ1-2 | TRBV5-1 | TGCGCCAGCAGCTTGGGGTCGGCAGGGACCTTCTATGGCTACACCTTC | CASSLGSAGTFYGYTF
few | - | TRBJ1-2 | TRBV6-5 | TGTGCCAGCAGTTACCGTACCAGGGGAGGCGGCTACACCTTC | CASSYRTRGGGYTF
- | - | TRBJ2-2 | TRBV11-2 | TGTGCCAGCAGTTACACAAGGGAGCTGTTTTTT | CASSYTRELFF
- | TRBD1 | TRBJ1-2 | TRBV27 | TGTGCCAGCAGTTCACTCGATTTGGGACAGACCAACTATGGCTACACCTTC | CASSSLDLGQTNYGYTF
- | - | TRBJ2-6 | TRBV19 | TGTGCCAGTAGTATCATTGTTCCTGGGGCCAACGTCCTGACTTTC | CASSIIVPGANVLTF
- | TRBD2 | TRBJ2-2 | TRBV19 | TGTGCCAGGACTCCCATACGGGGGGACACCGGGGAGCTGTTTTTT | CARTPIRGDTGELFF
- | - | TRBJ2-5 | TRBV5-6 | TGTGCCAGCAGCTTGGAAGTCTCGGAGACCCAGTACTTC | CASSLEVSETQYF
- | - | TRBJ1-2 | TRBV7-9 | TGTGCCAGCAGCTCAAATTCAGGGGTTAGGGAGAGTGGCTACACCTTC | CASSSNSGVRESGYTF
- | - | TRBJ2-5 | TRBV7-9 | TGTGCCAGCAGCTACCCCATCCAGGGCGGTGGAGAGACCCAGTACTTC | CASSYPIQGGGETQYF
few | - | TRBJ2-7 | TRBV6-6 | TGTGCCAGCAACTCGGGAATTAGCTCCTACGAGCAGTACTTC | CASNSGISSYEQYF
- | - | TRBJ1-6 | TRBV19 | TGTGCCAGTAGCAGGGGTCGAAATTCACCCCTCCACTTT | CASSRGRNSPLHF
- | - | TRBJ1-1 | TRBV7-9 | TGTGCCAGTAGGCGGGCATGGACTGAAGCTTTCTTT | CASRRAWTEAFF
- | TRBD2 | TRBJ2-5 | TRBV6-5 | TGTGCCAGCAGTTACTCCCGGACTAGCCAAGAGACCCAGTACTTC | CASSYSRTSQETQYF
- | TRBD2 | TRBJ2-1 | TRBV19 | TGTGCCAGTAGTATTGGGACTAGCGGCTACAATGAGCAGTTCTTC | CASSIGTSGYNEQFF
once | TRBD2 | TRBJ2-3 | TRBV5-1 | TGCGCCAGCAGCCGAACCACGTTAGCGGGAGTCGCAGATACGCAGTATTTT | CASSRTTLAGVADTQYF
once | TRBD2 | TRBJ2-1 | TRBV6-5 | TGTGCCAGCAATCGGGGGGACTCCTACAATGAGCAGTTCTTC | CASNRGDSYNEQFF
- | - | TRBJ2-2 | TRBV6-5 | TGTGCCAGCAGTTACTCGTCCACCGGGGAGCTGTTTTTT | CASSYSSTGELFF
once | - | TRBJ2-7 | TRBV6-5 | TGTGCCAGCAGTTACGAGACAGGAAACTACGAGCAGTACTTC | CASSYETGNYEQYF
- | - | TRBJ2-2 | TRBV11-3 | TGTGCCAGCAGCTTCGCGGCGAACACCGGGGAGCTGTTTTTT | CASSFAANTGELFF
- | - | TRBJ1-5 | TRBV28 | TGTGCCAGCAGTTTGGGGGGAGGGGGCAATCAGCCCCAGCATTTT | CASSLGGGGNQPQHF
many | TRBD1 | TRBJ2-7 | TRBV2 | TGTGCCAGCAGTGCCTTCCGGACAGGGACCTACGAGCAGTACTTC | CASSAFRTGTYEQYF
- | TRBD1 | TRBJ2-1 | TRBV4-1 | TGCGCCAGCAGCCAACGTCTTTTCAGGGGGAACCCCTACAATGAGCAGTTCTTC | CASSQRLFRGNPYNEQFF
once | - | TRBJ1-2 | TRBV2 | TGTGCCTGGTTGGTCGACAGACCTTATGGCTACACCTTC | CAWLVDRPYGYTF
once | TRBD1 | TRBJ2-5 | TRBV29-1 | TGCAGCGTCCGACAGGGGGGAGGGGAGACCCAGTACTTC | CSVRQGGGETQYF
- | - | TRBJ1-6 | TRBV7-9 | TGTGCCAGAGGGTCACCCCTCCACTTT | CARGSPLHF
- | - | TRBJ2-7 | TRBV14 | TGTGCCAGCAGCGGCAGCAGGGAACCCTCCTACGAGCAGTACTTC | CASSGSREPSYEQYF
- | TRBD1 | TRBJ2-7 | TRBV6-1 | TGTGCCAGCAGTGAATACAGGGGGCAGCCCTACGAGCAGTACTTC | CASSEYRGQPYEQYF
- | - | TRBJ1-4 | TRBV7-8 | TGTGCCAGCAGTCCTACCCGAGCTAATGAAAAACTGTTTTTT | CASSPTRANEKLFF
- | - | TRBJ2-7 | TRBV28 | TGTGCCAGCAGTCCCCCATCTGGGTACGAGCAGTACTTC | CASSPPSGYEQYF
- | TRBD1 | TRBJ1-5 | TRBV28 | TGTGCCAGCAGTTCACCGGACAGGCCGGATCAGCCCCAGCATTTT | CASSSPDRPDQPQHF